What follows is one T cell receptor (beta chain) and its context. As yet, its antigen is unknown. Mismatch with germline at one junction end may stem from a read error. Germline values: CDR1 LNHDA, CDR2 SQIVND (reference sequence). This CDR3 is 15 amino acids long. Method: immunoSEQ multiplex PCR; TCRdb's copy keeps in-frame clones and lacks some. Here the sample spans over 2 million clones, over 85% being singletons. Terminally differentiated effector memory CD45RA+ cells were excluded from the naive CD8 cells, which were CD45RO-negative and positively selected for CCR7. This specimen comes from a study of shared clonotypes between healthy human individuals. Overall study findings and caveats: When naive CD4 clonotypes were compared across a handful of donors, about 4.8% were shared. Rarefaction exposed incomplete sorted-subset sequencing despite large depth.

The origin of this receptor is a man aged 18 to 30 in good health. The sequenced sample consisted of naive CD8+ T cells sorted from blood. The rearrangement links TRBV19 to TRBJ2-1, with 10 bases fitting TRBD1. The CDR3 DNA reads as TGTACCAGTAGTATAGAGGGACAGGGGTACAATGAGCAGTTCTTC. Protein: CTSSIEGQGYNEQFF.